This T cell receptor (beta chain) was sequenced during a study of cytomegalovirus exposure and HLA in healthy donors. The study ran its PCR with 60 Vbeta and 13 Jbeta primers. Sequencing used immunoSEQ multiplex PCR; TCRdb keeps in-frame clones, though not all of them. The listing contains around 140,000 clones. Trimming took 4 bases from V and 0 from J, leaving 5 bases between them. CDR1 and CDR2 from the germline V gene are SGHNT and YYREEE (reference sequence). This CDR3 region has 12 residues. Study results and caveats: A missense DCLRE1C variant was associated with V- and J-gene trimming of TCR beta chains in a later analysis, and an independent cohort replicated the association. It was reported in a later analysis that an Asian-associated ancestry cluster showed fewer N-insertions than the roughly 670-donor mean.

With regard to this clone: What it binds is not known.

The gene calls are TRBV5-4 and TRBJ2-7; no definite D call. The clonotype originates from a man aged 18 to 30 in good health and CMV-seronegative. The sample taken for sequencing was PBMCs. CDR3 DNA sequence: TGTGCCAGCAGCCTTAGCTCCTACGAGCAGTACTTC. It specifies CASSLSSYEQYF.